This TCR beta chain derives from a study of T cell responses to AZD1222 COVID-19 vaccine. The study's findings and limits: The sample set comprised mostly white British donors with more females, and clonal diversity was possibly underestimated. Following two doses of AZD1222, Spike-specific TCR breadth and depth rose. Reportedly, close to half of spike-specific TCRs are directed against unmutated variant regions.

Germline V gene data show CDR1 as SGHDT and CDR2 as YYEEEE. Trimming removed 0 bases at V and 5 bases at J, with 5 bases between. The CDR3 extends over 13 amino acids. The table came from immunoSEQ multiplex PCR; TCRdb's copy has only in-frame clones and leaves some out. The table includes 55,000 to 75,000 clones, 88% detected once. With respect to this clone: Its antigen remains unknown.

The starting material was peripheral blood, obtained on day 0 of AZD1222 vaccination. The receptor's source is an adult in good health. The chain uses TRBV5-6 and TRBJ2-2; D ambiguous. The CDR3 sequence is CASSLGRTGELFF. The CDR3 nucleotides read TGTGCCAGCAGCTTGGGTCGGACCGGGGAGCTGTTTTTT. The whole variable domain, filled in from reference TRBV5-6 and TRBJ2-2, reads DAGVTQSPTHLIKTRGQQVTLRCSPKSGHDTVSWYQQALGQGPQFIFQYYEEEERQRGNFPDRFSGHQFPNYSSELNVNALLLGDSALYLCASSLGRTGELFFGEGSRLTVL.